The 26 T cell receptor beta chains below all came from one sample that was sequenced in a study of identical twins. Each CDR3 protein gets one entry after TCRdb re-called the 5' RACE reads with MiXCR. Of roughly 260,000 distinct CDR3 sequences in the sample, approximately 7.9% are singletons; the top ten hold about 5.8%. A further study also used this sample, focusing on yellow fever vaccine responses in identical twins.

The sequenced sample was CD8+ T cells sorted from blood. These receptors were collected from a young woman in good health.

At least ten counts were recorded for this clonotype. The chain couples TRBV28 to TRBJ2-7; D is uncertain. The CDR3 loop spans 10 amino acids. V gave up 5 bases and J gave up 6 bases, with 5 bases separating them. The V gene's germline CDR1 is MDHEN and CDR2 SYDVKM. In DNA form, the CDR3 reads TGTGCCAGCAGTGGTCCCGAGCAGTACTTC. Translation: CASSGPEQYF.

There are many counts of this clonotype. J is TRBJ1-1 and V is TRBV15; no reliable D call. V was pared by 0 bases and J by 0 bases, with 8 bases between. The CDR3 covers 15 residues. Germline assignment: CDR1 LNHNV and CDR2 YYDKDF (reference sequence). The CDR3 region has the DNA TGTGCCACCAGCAGAGAGACCAACATGAACACTGAAGCTTTCTTT. Translating it yields CATSRETNMNTEAFF.

The chain is built from TRBV27 and TRBJ2-2; D might be TRBD1 or TRBD2, each matching 6 bases. This CDR3 has 14 amino acids. Trimming stripped 7 bases from V and 6 bases from J, with 15 bases between. From germline, CDR1 is MNHEY and CDR2 SMNVEV (reference sequence). CDR3 in DNA: TGTGCCAGCACATGGGGGGCGCGGGCCGGGGAGCTGTTTTTT. Translation: CASTWGARAGELFF.

This clonotype was seen a handful of times. The rearrangement links TRBV20-1 to TRBJ2-5; 9 bases fit TRBD2. Germline CDR1 DFQATT, CDR2 SNEGSKA (reference sequence). Germline trimming cut 0 bases from V and 5 bases from J; bases unmatched to any gene: 7. The CDR3 is 15 residues long. The CDR3 region has the DNA TGCAGTGCTAGAGATAGCCTAGCGGGGTGGGAGACCCAGTACTTC. It codes for CSARDSLAGWETQYF.

This clonotype appeared a few times. The V gene is TRBV28, the J gene TRBJ2-5, with D tentatively TRBD1 or TRBD2 (5 bases each). The CDR3 loop spans 15 amino acids. V lost 10 bases, J lost 0 bases, and 18 bases lay in between. Looked up from germline, CDR1 is MDHEN and CDR2 is SYDVKM. The CDR3 region has the DNA TGTGCCACCTCCCCGGGGCTGGCAAACCAAGAGACCCAGTACTTC. It specifies CATSPGLANQETQYF.

At least ten counts were recorded for this clonotype. This chain joins TRBV7-2 and TRBJ1-2; D is perhaps TRBD1 (6 bases). V was shortened by 7 bases and J by 5 bases, with 17 bases between the two germline ends. CDR1 SGHTA and CDR2 FQGNSA come from the germline V gene. CDR3 size: 14 residues. The CDR3 nucleotides are TGTGCCAGCATACAGGGTTCATTTTGGTATGGCTACACCTTC. This gives the protein CASIQGSFWYGYTF.

The table lists this clonotype with a few counts. The chain couples TRBV5-1 to TRBJ1-1; possibly TRBD1 for D (6 bases). Germline loops: CDR1 SGHRS, CDR2 YFSETQ. The length of the CDR3 is 13 residues. Trimming cost V 4 bases and J 3 bases, with 10 bases left between them. In nucleotides, the CDR3 is TGCGCCAGCAGCATGGACAGTTACACTGAAGCTTTCTTT. The encoded protein is CASSMDSYTEAFF.

With respect to this clonotype: A clone one base away is much larger, so this may be a read error. The rearrangement joins TRBV12-3 or TRBV12-4 to TRBJ2-3, with TRBD2 matching over 13 bases. The CDR3 sequence is 17 residues long. This CDR3 is CARSLGTSGVYTDTQYF. The CDR3 DNA reads TGTGCCAGAAGTTTAGGGACTAGCGGGGTCTACACAGATACGCAGTATTTT.

V is TRBV21-1 and J is TRBJ2-7; the D segment call TRBD2 is taken from the table without a DNA check. TRBV21-1 has pseudogene status. CDR3 length: 17 amino acids. The CDR3 region has the DNA TGTGCCAGCAGCGCCGAAGCTAGCGGGAGGGCCGCAAGCGAGCAGTACTTC. As protein: CASSAEASGRAASEQYF.

This clonotype was detected many times. The chain is built from TRBV2 and TRBJ1-5; possible D gene TRBD1, 5 bases. Germline CDR1 SNHLY, CDR2 FYNNEI. V gave up 3 bases and J gave up 5 bases, with 14 bases separating them. The CDR3 length is 15 residues. Here the CDR3 reads CASSEYMGEHQPQHF. DNA of the CDR3: TGTGCCAGCAGTGAGTATATGGGGGAACATCAGCCCCAGCATTTT.

This clonotype was found a few times. J is TRBJ1-3 and V is TRBV4-1; D is perhaps TRBD1 (5 bases). The V gene's germline CDR1 is MGHRA and CDR2 YSYEKL. V lost 0 bases and J lost 0, with 9 bases in between. This CDR3 contains 16 residues. The chain's CDR3 is CASSQDRVGSGNTIYF. CDR3 nucleotides: TGCGCCAGCAGCCAAGACAGGGTGGGCTCTGGAAACACCATATATTTT.

This clonotype was recorded many times. The chain joins TRBV3-1 to TRBJ2-5; D perhaps matches TRBD2 (5 bases). The CDR3 consists of 13 residues. The V gene lost 5 bases and the J gene lost 1 base, with 8 bases spanning the gap. Germline V gene data show CDR1 as LGHDT and CDR2 as YNNKEL (reference sequence). The CDR3 bases are TGTGCCAGCAGCTCGGGAATCCAAGAGACCCAGTACTTC. Amino acid sequence: CASSSGIQETQYF.

The rearrangement joins TRBV28 to TRBJ2-1; D unresolved. The germline V and J ends were trimmed by 8 bases and 3 bases, with 14 bases remaining between them. This CDR3 spans 14 amino acids. Germline V lookup: CDR1 MDHEN, CDR2 SYDVKM. This CDR3 is CASGPGHLYNEQFF. CDR3 nucleotides: TGTGCCAGCGGCCCCGGGCACCTCTACAATGAGCAGTTCTTC.

This clonotype has just a few counts. This chain links TRBV10-3 with TRBJ1-1; D unresolved. The CDR3 is 14 amino acids. V was shortened by 0 bases and J by 2 bases, with 7 bases between the two germline ends. Germline values: CDR1 ENHRY, CDR2 SYGVKD. DNA of the CDR3: TGTGCCATCAGTGAGTCGAGAGCAAACACTGAAGCTTTCTTT. It yields the protein CAISESRANTEAFF.

This clonotype was seen a handful of times. The chain combines TRBV9 with TRBJ2-3; D remains ambiguous. The V end was cut by 4 bases, the J end by 6 bases, with 15 bases between. The CDR3 sequence is 14 residues long. Germline V gene sequence: CDR1 SGDLS, CDR2 YYNGEE. CDR3 loop: CASSLWASSDTQYF. The CDR3 DNA reads as TGTGCCAGCAGCCTCTGGGCGTCGTCGGATACGCAGTATTTT.

This clonotype was seen ten or more times. The V gene is TRBV25-1, the J gene TRBJ1-1, with D possibly TRBD1 on 6 matching bases. CDR3 length: 14 amino acids. Germline lookup yields CDR1 MGHDK and CDR2 SYGVNS. The V gene lost 5 bases and the J gene lost 4 bases, with 14 bases spanning the gap. The CDR3 bases are TGTGCCAGCAGTCCGCAAGGGGGGGGCACTGAAGCTTTCTTT. Its protein is CASSPQGGGTEAFF.

The chain combines TRBV20-1 with TRBJ2-1, with 10 nucleotides matching TRBD2. Germline values: CDR1 DFQATT, CDR2 SNEGSKA (reference sequence). J was trimmed by 2 bases and V by 5 bases; bases with no gene match: 6. The CDR3 is 15 amino acids. The CDR3 region has the DNA TGCAGTGCTGGTGGACTAGCGGTTACCTACAATGAGCAGTTCTTC. Translation: CSAGGLAVTYNEQFF.

This clonotype showed up many times. The chain joins TRBV7-9 to TRBJ1-1; TRBD1 is a possible D gene (5 bases). CDR1 and CDR2 from the germline V gene are SEHNR and FQNEAQ (reference sequence). The CDR3 is 16 amino acids. V lost 5 bases and J 5 bases, leaving 21 bases between the germline ends. This CDR3 is CASSHPTTGEETEAFF. The CDR3 DNA sequence: TGTGCCAGCAGCCACCCAACGACGGGGGAGGAGACTGAAGCTTTCTTT.

V and J are TRBV12-3 or TRBV12-4 and TRBJ2-1; 8 nucleotides match TRBD2. CDR3 length: 13 residues. The J segment lost 10 bases and the V segment lost 6 bases, leaving 8 bases of the junction unmatched. This CDR3 reads CASSLGKRGEQFF. CDR3 coding DNA: TGTGCCAGCAGCCTAGGAAAGCGGGGGGAGCAGTTCTTC.

This clonotype was detected only a few times. The V call is TRBV7-9, the J call TRBJ2-4; D is perhaps TRBD2 (7 bases). The CDR3 spans 15 residues. The V end was cut by 4 bases, the J end by 8 bases, with 18 bases between. The germline CDR1 and CDR2 sequences are SEHNR and FQNEAQ (reference sequence). CDR3 DNA sequence: TGTGCCAGCAGCTACCCCCGGGGGGCAGGCGACATTCAGTACTTC. Translation: CASSYPRGAGDIQYF.

This clonotype was observed a few times. Here the CDR3 reads CASSLVQSSYEQYF. In nucleotides, the CDR3 is TGTGCCAGCAGCTTAGTTCAGTCCTCCTACGAGCAGTACTTC. The rearrangement links TRBV7-9 to TRBJ2-7; the D is unclear. V shed 1 base and J shed 0 bases, with 7 bases lying between them. Germline values: CDR1 SEHNR, CDR2 FQNEAQ (reference sequence). This CDR3 contains 14 residues. Combining the CDR3 with reference TRBV7-9 and TRBJ2-7 gives the whole variable domain DTGVSQNPRHKITKRGQNVTFRCDPISEHNRLYWYRQTLGQGPEFLTYFQNEAQLEKSRLLSDRFSAERPKGSFSTLEIQRTEQGDSAMYLCASSLVQSSYEQYFGPGTRLTVT.

The chain joins TRBV3-1 to TRBJ2-1; unclear D gene. Trimming removed 10 bases at V and 10 bases at J, with 17 bases between. The CDR3 consists of 12 residues. The germline V gene encodes CDR1 LGHDT and CDR2 YNNKEL (reference sequence). CDR3 in amino acids: CANSLGPDEQFF. CDR3 DNA sequence: TGTGCCAACAGTCTCGGACCCGACGAGCAGTTCTTC.

This clonotype was recorded a few times. The V and J genes are TRBV4-1 and TRBJ2-7; a possible D gene is TRBD2 (7 bases). Germline CDR1 reads MGHRA; CDR2 reads YSYEKL. This CDR3 has 15 residues. The V gene lost 1 base and the J gene lost 2 bases, with 12 bases spanning the gap. CDR3 residues: CASSQGGGGPYEQYF. In DNA, the CDR3 is TGCGCCAGCAGCCAAGGGGGAGGGGGTCCCTACGAGCAGTACTTC.

This clonotype has a count of ten or more. The chain is built from TRBV7-7 and TRBJ2-3; D unresolved. The germline V and J ends were trimmed by 3 bases and 8 bases, with 12 bases remaining between them. Germline lookup yields CDR1 SSHAT and CDR2 FNYEAQ (reference sequence). The length of the CDR3 is 13 residues. CDR3 DNA sequence: TGTGCCAGCAGCTTGAAGCCCTCCGGTACGCAGTATTTT. Amino acids: CASSLKPSGTQYF.

This clonotype was picked up many times. CDR3 sequence: CASTIGPSNQPQHF. The CDR3 nucleotides are TGTGCCAGCACCATCGGGCCTAGCAATCAGCCCCAGCATTTT. The chain combines TRBV5-5 with TRBJ1-5; the D is unclear. Between the trimmed V and J ends, which lost 6 bases and 0 bases, there was a span of 10 bases. The germline gives CDR1 SGHKS, CDR2 YYEKEE (reference sequence). CDR3 length: 14 amino acids.

This clonotype occurred many times. The chain is built from TRBV12-3 or TRBV12-4 and TRBJ1-3; D might be TRBD1 (6 bases). Trimming cost V 7 bases and J 9 bases, with 13 bases left between them. The CDR3 is 12 residues long. CDR3: CASTSGASTIYF. CDR3 in DNA: TGTGCCAGCACTTCGGGGGCGAGCACCATATATTTT.